This TCR beta chain derives from a study of Tregs in tolerant kidney transplant recipients. General study points: Tregs expanded with activated donor B cells seemed most donor-specific. Donor-specific Treg expansion exceeded global Treg expansion in tolerant patients, suggesting antigen drive.

The table came from immunoSEQ multiplex PCR; TCRdb's copy has only in-frame clones and leaves some out. In the table there are 84,000 or so clones, roughly 93% of which are singletons. The nonmyeloablative bone marrow transplants came from related graft donors, with transient mixed chimerism. Unstimulated regulatory T cells (CD4+CD25+CD127-), CD4+CD25- non-regulatory cells, CD4 and CD8 cells were FACS-sorted from thawed PBMCs. The CDR3 is 13 amino acids. Germline-derived CDR1 and CDR2 are LGHNA and YSLEER. Deletions cut 0 bases from V and 2 bases from J, with 4 bases between. Regarding this clone: Antigen: not known.

The source material was CD4+ T cells from blood (PBMCs), sampled 12 months after the transplant. The origin of this receptor is a human patient who received a combined kidney and bone marrow transplant. These T cells may partly come from the graft donor. The V call is TRBV4-3, the J call TRBJ2-5; D remains ambiguous. The chain's CDR3 is CASSQDLQETQYF. In nucleotides, the CDR3 is TGCGCCAGCAGCCAAGATCTGCAAGAGACCCAGTACTTC.